Below are 28 T cell receptor beta chains sequenced from a single sample in a study of T cells after yellow fever vaccination. TCRdb used MiXCR to reprocess the 5' RACE reads, holding one entry per CDR3 protein. The sample has about 300,000 distinct CDR3 sequences, under 9% seen once. The input for sequencing was CD4+ T cells sorted from PBMCs, taken 5 days after the yellow fever booster vaccination. These receptors all come from a man between 18 and 29 years old who received the YFV17D yellow fever vaccine.

This clonotype turned up a few times. V gene TRBV6-5 combines with J gene TRBJ2-5, with D uncertain. Germline lookup yields CDR1 MNHEY and CDR2 SVGAGI. This CDR3 contains 15 residues. V lost 5 bases and J 4 bases, leaving 17 bases between the germline ends. The DNA for the CDR3 is TGTGCCAGCAGTCTGCAGGTTCCAAGTGGAGAGACCCAGTACTTC. It yields the protein CASSLQVPSGETQYF.

In DNA form, the CDR3 reads TGTGCCAGCAGTTCGTTCCGGGATCCTAATTCACCCCTCCACTTT. It is translated as CASSSFRDPNSPLHF. The chain joins TRBV6-5 to TRBJ1-6; no clear D gene. The CDR3 loop spans 15 amino acids. With 4 bases removed from V and 6 bases from J, the gap between germline ends came to 13 bases. Germline V gene sequence: CDR1 MNHEY, CDR2 SVGAGI.

The gene calls are TRBV7-2 and TRBJ1-5; D is perhaps TRBD1 (5 bases). Trimming pared 5 bases from V and 5 bases from J, leaving 13 bases between. Germline CDR1 is SGHTA and CDR2 is FQGNSA. This CDR3 comprises 14 residues. The CDR3 nucleotides read TGTGCCAGCAGCCCTCACGCGGGGGATCAGCCCCAGCATTTT. Translated, it gives CASSPHAGDQPQHF.

This clonotype has at least ten counts. The chain is built from TRBV3-1 and TRBJ1-1; 7 positions match TRBD1. V lost 1 base, J lost 1 base, and 3 bases stayed unmatched. The CDR3 runs 15 residues. In germline, CDR1 is LGHDT, CDR2 YNNKEL (reference sequence). This CDR3 reads CASSQVPGGNTEAFF. The DNA for the CDR3 is TGTGCCAGCAGCCAAGTACCAGGGGGGAACACTGAAGCTTTCTTT.

This clonotype was recorded at least ten times. The genes are TRBV30 and TRBJ1-3; D ambiguous. V was cut by 1 base and J by 0 bases, with 7 bases left in between. The CDR3 consists of 14 residues. The germline V gene has CDR1 GTSNPN and CDR2 SVGIG (reference sequence). The CDR3 sequence: CAWSGSHSGNTIYF. The CDR3 DNA reads TGTGCCTGGAGTGGGTCCCACTCTGGAAACACCATATATTTT.

This chain uses TRBV4-1 with TRBJ2-3; 8 bases line up with TRBD1. V trimming: 8 bases; J trimming: 0 bases; junction bases outside the gene matches: 4. This CDR3 region has 14 residues. Per germline, CDR1 MGHRA and CDR2 YSYEKL. As DNA, the CDR3 is TGCGCCAGCCGCCGACAGGGGAGCACAGATACGCAGTATTTT. It is translated as CASRRQGSTDTQYF.

The chain is built from TRBV7-2 and TRBJ2-6; D gene ambiguous. Between the trimmed V and J ends, which lost 0 bases and 0 bases, there was a span of 12 bases. The CDR3 extends over 18 amino acids. CDR1 and CDR2 from the germline V gene are SGHTA and FQGNSA. CDR3 bases: TGTGCCAGCAGCTTAGCGGTCGGACCCGGCTCTGGGGCCAACGTCCTGACTTTC. Translating gives CASSLAVGPGSGANVLTF.

At least ten counts were recorded for this clonotype. This chain joins TRBV4-3 and TRBJ2-5, with 7 positions matching TRBD1. V dropped 0 bases and J dropped 5; count of bases not matched to a gene: 9. Per the germline V gene, CDR1 is LGHNA and CDR2 is YSLEER. The CDR3 contains 16 residues. CDR3 residues: CASSQDWDSTGETQYF. The DNA for the CDR3 is TGCGCCAGCAGCCAAGATTGGGACAGCACGGGGGAGACCCAGTACTTC.

The rearrangement links TRBV11-2 to TRBJ1-6; 9 bases fit TRBD1. The CDR3 length is 14 residues. J was trimmed by 9 bases and V by 4 bases; bases with no gene match: 4. In germline, CDR1 is SGHAT, CDR2 FQNNGV. The DNA of the CDR3 is TGTGCCAGCAGCTCCGGGACAGGGAGTTCACCCCTCCACTTT. It is translated as CASSSGTGSSPLHF. The full variable domain, with the rest looked up from reference TRBV11-2 and TRBJ1-6, is EAGVAQSPRYKIIEKRQSVAFWCNPISGHATLYWYQQILGQGPKLLIQFQNNGVVDDSQLPKDRFSAERLKGVDSTLKIQPAKLEDSAVYLCASSSGTGSSPLHFGNGTRLTVT.

This clonotype was seen a few times. V usage is TRBV6-1 and J usage is TRBJ2-7; TRBD2 is a possible D gene (5 bases). Germline V CDR1 and CDR2: MNHNS, SASEGT. V was pared by 2 bases and J by 4 bases, with 15 bases between. The CDR3 runs to 15 residues. The CDR3 sequence is CASSEPLALGYEQYV. CDR3 sequence (DNA): TGTGCCAGCAGTGAACCCCTAGCCCTTGGGTACGAGCAGTACGTC.

The rearrangement joins TRBV7-9 to TRBJ2-7, with 7 bases fitting TRBD1. In germline, CDR1 is SEHNR, CDR2 FQNEAQ (reference sequence). V dropped 4 bases and J dropped 1; count of bases not matched to a gene: 4. This CDR3 has 14 amino acids. This chain's CDR3 is CASSSMGQSYEQYV. The CDR3 DNA reads as TGTGCCAGCAGCTCTATGGGACAGTCCTACGAGCAGTACGTC.

This clonotype has at least ten counts. This chain joins TRBV12-5 and TRBJ2-3; 7 bases are a match to TRBD1. The CDR3 sequence is 16 residues long. Germline CDR1 is LGHNT and CDR2 is FRNRAP. Trimming took 5 bases from V and 6 from J; bases not matched to a gene: 14. The CDR3 bases are TGTGCTAGTGGTCCCGAGACAGGGCGACCCCAGGATACGCAGTATTTT. It translates to CASGPETGRPQDTQYF.

The sample holds many counts of this clonotype. The chain employs TRBV3-1 and TRBJ2-1; the D is unclear. V shed 1 base and J shed 7 bases, with 2 bases lying between them. The CDR3 spans 11 residues. The germline V gene has CDR1 LGHDT and CDR2 YNNKEL (reference sequence). The CDR3 DNA follows: TGTGCCAGCAGCCAAGGAAATGAGCAGTTCTTC. This encodes CASSQGNEQFF.

The V gene is TRBV20-1, the J gene TRBJ2-7, with TRBD1 as a possible D gene (5 bases). The CDR3 is 14 amino acids. Germline assignment: CDR1 DFQATT and CDR2 SNEGSKA (reference sequence). V lost 2 bases and J lost 2, with 13 bases in between. The CDR3 sequence is CSARRVRAPYEQYV. In DNA, the CDR3 is TGCAGTGCTAGAAGGGTCAGGGCGCCCTACGAGCAGTACGTC.

This clonotype appeared a few times. The chain employs TRBV4-1 and TRBJ2-1, with 7 nucleotides matching TRBD2. The CDR3 has 17 amino acids. V was pared by 1 base and J by 6 bases, with 12 bases of the junction left unmatched. Germline CDR1 reads MGHRA; CDR2 reads YSYEKL. CDR3 region: CASSQGGRGRVGNEQFF. CDR3 bases: TGCGCCAGCAGCCAAGGAGGGAGGGGAAGGGTCGGCAATGAGCAGTTCTTC.

V usage is TRBV6-6 and J usage is TRBJ2-7; 7 positions agree with TRBD1. Germline-derived CDR1 and CDR2 are MNHNY and SVGAGI (reference sequence). CDR3 length: 14 amino acids. With V trimmed by 6 bases and J by 4 bases, 9 bases remained unmatched. In DNA form, the CDR3 reads TGTGCCAGCAGGGACAGGCCGTTCCGTTACGAGCAGTACGTC. Translation: CASRDRPFRYEQYV.

This sequence joins TRBV9 and TRBJ2-1; 10 bases map to TRBD2. Germline CDR1 is SGDLS and CDR2 is YYNGEE. V trimming: 2 bases; J trimming: 6 bases; junction bases outside the gene matches: 8. The CDR3 contains 16 residues. Written as DNA, the CDR3 is TGTGCCAGCAGCGTGCTTAGCGGGGGGCCGAGCAATGAGCAGTTCTTC. It is translated as CASSVLSGGPSNEQFF.

This clonotype came up many times. The chain uses TRBV5-4 and TRBJ2-1, with 7 bases that match TRBD2. Germline-derived CDR1 and CDR2 are SGHNT and YYREEE (reference sequence). The V segment lost 0 bases and the J segment 10 bases; nucleotides outside the gene matches: 10. The CDR3 length is 15 residues. As DNA, the CDR3 is TGTGCCAGCAGCTTGGCAAAAAAAGGGAGGGACGAGCAGTTCTTC. Translation gives CASSLAKKGRDEQFF.

This clonotype was found many times. The chain is built from TRBV7-3 and TRBJ2-2; no definite D call. The CDR3 consists of 15 residues. The V end lost 4 bases, the J end lost 5 bases, and 14 bases lay between the germline ends. Germline CDR1 is SGHTA and CDR2 is FQGTGA. The CDR3: CASSSSVGGTGELFF. DNA of the CDR3: TGTGCCAGCAGCTCCTCCGTAGGTGGAACCGGGGAGCTGTTTTTT.

The chain combines TRBV19 with TRBJ2-2; D unresolved. V lost 4 bases, J lost 0 bases, and 12 bases lay in between. This CDR3 region has 16 residues. Germline-derived CDR1 and CDR2 are LNHDA and SQIVND (reference sequence). CDR3 nucleotides: TGTGCCAGTAGTACCATTACAAACACGAACACCGGGGAGCTGTTTTTT. Residues: CASSTITNTNTGELFF.

This clonotype is deemed medium-sized. The V call is TRBV4-1, the J call TRBJ2-5; D may be TRBD2 (7 bases). The germline V and J ends were trimmed by 3 bases and 1 base, with 24 bases remaining between them. The CDR3 is 19 amino acids. CDR1 is MGHRA and CDR2 is YSYEKL in the germline V gene. This chain's CDR3 is CASSHPGLRGGAFQETQYF. The CDR3 DNA sequence: TGCGCCAGCAGCCACCCCGGGCTTAGGGGGGGGGCGTTCCAAGAGACCCAGTACTTC.

This clonotype was detected ten times or more. The germline gene is not matched at one end of the junction; a read error may be the cause. V usage is TRBV25-1 and J usage is TRBJ1-1; D is unresolved. This CDR3 has 12 amino acids. Germline assignment: CDR1 MGHDK and CDR2 SYGVNS. The CDR3 sequence: CASISLNIEAFF. CDR3 nucleotides: TGTGCCAGCATATCCTTAAACATTGAAGCTTTCTTT.

This clonotype was counted only a few times. The chain joins TRBV10-2 to TRBJ1-2, with D hard to call. The V end was cut by 0 bases, the J end by 0 bases, with 2 bases between. Germline V lookup: CDR1 WSHSY, CDR2 SAAADI. This CDR3 contains 13 residues. The CDR3 nucleotides are TGCGCCAGCAGTGAGTCCTCTAACTATGGCTACACCTTC. This sequence encodes CASSESSNYGYTF.

This sequence joins TRBV20-1 and TRBJ1-5; D is uncertain. This CDR3 comprises 16 residues. V was pared by 4 bases and J by 4 bases, with 20 bases between. CDR1 is DFQATT, CDR2 SNEGSKA, per germline (reference sequence). The CDR3 region has the DNA TGCAGTGCTACAACGTACAGCGGGTTGGGGAATCAGCCCCAGCATTTT. This sequence encodes CSATTYSGLGNQPQHF.

This chain joins TRBV7-2 and TRBJ1-2; 8 bases line up with TRBD1. V gave up 5 bases and J gave up 2 bases; unmatched junction bases: 4. CDR3 size: 14 residues. Per the germline V gene, CDR1 is SGHTA and CDR2 is FQGNSA. The DNA for the CDR3 is TGTGCCAGCAGCCCCGACAGGGGCAACTATGGCTACACCTTC. Protein: CASSPDRGNYGYTF.

This clonotype was seen a handful of times. J is TRBJ2-7 and V is TRBV20-1; TRBD1 matches at 7 bases. Germline lookup yields CDR1 DFQATT and CDR2 SNEGSKA (reference sequence). J lost 3 bases, V lost 0 bases, and 2 bases had no gene match. This CDR3 has 13 residues. In DNA, the CDR3 is TGCAGTGCTAGAGATACAGGGGACTACGAGCAGTACTTC. It is translated as CSARDTGDYEQYF.

This clonotype was detected many times. The V and J genes are TRBV5-1 and TRBJ1-6, with D hard to call. V lost 0 bases and J 10 bases, leaving 11 bases between the germline ends. The germline V gene encodes CDR1 SGHRS and CDR2 YFSETQ. The CDR3 runs 14 residues. The CDR3 here is CASSLADFESPLHF. CDR3 bases: TGCGCCAGCAGCTTGGCCGACTTTGAGTCACCCCTCCACTTT.

This clonotype was observed a few times. The rearrangement uses TRBV29-1 and TRBJ1-2; TRBD1 might be the D (5 bases). The CDR3 has 12 amino acids. Trimming took off 6 bases at V and 8 bases at J, with 16 bases between the two ends. Germline V gene sequence: CDR1 SQVTM, CDR2 ANQGSEA. CDR3 amino acids: CSVATAHGGYTF. CDR3 bases: TGCAGCGTCGCGACAGCCCATGGGGGCTACACCTTC.